The 19 T cell receptor beta chains given below trace back to one sample, sequenced in a study of neurological immune-mediated disorders (dated 2019 in TCRdb). Receptor libraries were prepared by 5' RACE. Sequencing was carried out with an Illumina HiSeq 2500. In-frame beta chains were kept once TCRdb had trimmed the public reads at Q25 with fastp and called clones with MiXCR. Merged by CDR3 protein, the rows form single entries marked with the most common genes and DNA. The table for this sample lists some 61,000 distinct CDR3 sequences; approximately 4.1% of them were counted only once. About 1.5% of the sample rests with the top ten. The sequenced sample was PBMCs. Source of these receptors: a man aged 30-40 years with multiple sclerosis.

This clonotype was counted ten times or more. V usage is TRBV4-1 and J usage is TRBJ2-4; D possibly matches TRBD1 or TRBD2 (5 bases each). This CDR3 region has 14 residues. Germline-derived CDR1 and CDR2 are MGHRA and YSYEKL. The V and J ends lost 1 base and 8 bases respectively, with 12 bases between them. The CDR3 DNA is TGCGCCAGCAGCCAAGTAGGGGAGCGGCACATTCAGTACTTC. It specifies CASSQVGERHIQYF.

This clonotype has at least ten counts. J is TRBJ1-1 and V is TRBV3-1; D perhaps matches TRBD1 (5 bases). Trimming left V 5 bases short and J 5 bases short, with 12 bases between. There are 13 residues in the CDR3. Germline V gene lookup returns CDR1 LGHDT and CDR2 YNNKEL (reference sequence). CDR3: CASSRGGRTEAFF. As DNA, the CDR3 is TGTGCCAGCAGCAGGGGTGGTCGGACTGAAGCTTTCTTT.

This clonotype was counted ten times or more. The genes are TRBV7-2 and TRBJ2-1; D uncertain. There are 12 residues in the CDR3. Germline CDR1 and CDR2: SGHTA and FQGNSA. Trimming took off 1 base at V and 10 bases at J, with 8 bases between the two ends. Here the CDR3 DNA reads TGTGCCAGCAGCTTAGTGAGGCTCGAGCAGTTCTTC. Amino acid sequence: CASSLVRLEQFF.

This clonotype was seen only a few times. One end of the junction does not line up with germline, which may come from a read error. V gene TRBV12-3 or TRBV12-4 combines with J gene TRBJ1-5, with D hard to call. The CDR3 has 14 residues. CDR3 in DNA: TGTGCCAGCAGTTTACAAGGGAGCAATCAGCCCCAGAATTTT. It translates to CASSLQGSNQPQNF.

The sample holds many counts of this clonotype. V is TRBV4-3 and J is TRBJ2-3; tentative D call: TRBD2 (5 bases). V lost 0 bases and J lost 4, with 11 bases in between. The germline V gene has CDR1 LGHNA and CDR2 YSLEER. This CDR3 spans 15 amino acids. CDR3 coding DNA: TGCGCCAGCAGCCAAGATACTAGTATCCCAGATACGCAGTATTTT. Its translation is CASSQDTSIPDTQYF.

This clonotype was counted at least ten times. This chain uses TRBV7-6 with TRBJ2-2, with a possible D match to TRBD1 (6 bases). Trimming removed 0 bases from V and 1 base from J, with 6 bases in between. The CDR3 sequence is 15 residues long. The V gene's germline CDR1 is SGHVS and CDR2 FNYEAQ. In DNA form, the CDR3 reads TGTGCCAGCAGCTTAGCACAGGGGAACACCGGGGAGCTGTTTTTT. Translating it yields CASSLAQGNTGELFF.

The sample holds many counts of this clonotype. J is TRBJ1-2 and V is TRBV4-2, with TRBD1 matching over 7 bases. V was pared by 1 base and J by 4 bases, with 3 bases of the junction left unmatched. Looked up from germline, CDR1 is LGHNA and CDR2 is YNFKEQ. This CDR3 is built from 14 residues. CDR3 loop: CASSQGQGTYGYTF. The CDR3 nucleotides read TGTGCCAGCAGCCAAGGACAGGGAACCTATGGCTACACCTTC.

Ten or more counts support this clonotype. The gene calls are TRBV7-3 and TRBJ2-1, with D tentatively TRBD1 or TRBD2 (5 bases each). V was cut by 5 bases and J by 5 bases, with 13 bases left in between. Germline CDR1 is SGHTA and CDR2 is FQGTGA. This CDR3 is built from 14 residues. CDR3 sequence (DNA): TGTGCCAGCAGCCCCGGGACCCTCCACAATGAGCAGTTCTTC. This encodes CASSPGTLHNEQFF.

Of note for this clonotype: Sequence at one end of the junction differs from germline and may be a read error. The V call is TRBV20-1, the J call TRBJ1-5, with D possibly being TRBD1 (5 bases). CDR3 length equals 14 residues. Germline V gene sequence: CDR1 DFQATT, CDR2 SNEGSKA (reference sequence). The CDR3 region is CSAFAGTSNQPQNF. CDR3 in DNA: TGCAGTGCCTTCGCCGGGACTTCCAATCAGCCCCAGAATTTT.

This clonotype was recorded at least ten times. The J gene is TRBJ1-1, the V gene TRBV5-6; no firm D call. The length of the CDR3 is 11 residues. V was cut by 2 bases and J by 7 bases, with 6 bases left in between. The V gene's germline CDR1 is SGHDT and CDR2 YYEEEE. The CDR3, as DNA: TGTGCCAGCAGCTTCGGGAATGAAGCTTTCTTT. This translates into CASSFGNEAFF.

This clonotype occurred many times. The rearrangement joins TRBV20-1 to TRBJ2-3, with 7 bases lining up with TRBD2. J lost 2 bases, V lost 3 bases, and 5 bases had no gene match. The CDR3 loop spans 14 amino acids. Per the germline V gene, CDR1 is DFQATT and CDR2 is SNEGSKA (reference sequence). This chain's CDR3 is CSASGGIYTDTQYF. The DNA of the CDR3 is TGCAGTGCTAGCGGGGGGATTTACACAGATACGCAGTATTTT.

As concerns this clonotype: A read error is possible here, since a much larger clone lies one base away. This sequence joins TRBV12-5 and TRBJ2-1; 8 bases agree with TRBD1. The CDR3 has 15 amino acids. With 7 bases clipped from V and 7 bases from J, the junction kept 12 bases outside the gene matches. The germline V gene encodes CDR1 LGHNT and CDR2 FRNRAP. DNA for the CDR3: TGTGCTAGTGCACCAGGGGGCAAAGGGTGGAATGAGCAGTTCTTC. Its protein is CASAPGGKGWNEQFF.

Ten or more counts support this clonotype. The chain combines TRBV5-1 with TRBJ2-3; 8 nucleotides agree with TRBD1. Per germline, CDR1 SGHRS and CDR2 YFSETQ. The CDR3 runs to 14 residues. Unmatched junction bases numbered 5, after V lost 4 bases and J lost 4 bases. CDR3 bases: TGCGCCAGCAGCCTCGGACAGGGTTCAGATACGCAGTATTTT. It codes for CASSLGQGSDTQYF.

This clonotype was found many times. The chain uses TRBV20-1 and TRBJ1-2, with D unresolved. The V end was cut by 1 base, the J end by 1 base, with 16 bases between. Looked up from germline, CDR1 is DFQATT and CDR2 is SNEGSKA (reference sequence). CDR3 length: 16 residues. Here the CDR3 DNA reads TGCAGTGCTAGAGGGGTTTTAGGGTCCTTTAACTATGGCTACACCTTC. Translation: CSARGVLGSFNYGYTF.

The sample holds many counts of this clonotype. The chain employs TRBV9 and TRBJ2-7; D may be TRBD1 or TRBD2 (5 bases each). The V end was cut by 3 bases, the J end by 0 bases, with 13 bases between. From germline, CDR1 is SGDLS and CDR2 YYNGEE. This CDR3 is 15 amino acids long. The CDR3 DNA follows: TGTGCCAGCAGCGCAGGGAGCCTATTCTCCTACGAGCAGTACTTC. It codes for CASSAGSLFSYEQYF. Using reference TRBV9 and TRBJ2-7 for the parts outside the CDR3, the full variable domain is DSGVTQTPKHLITATGQRVTLRCSPRSGDLSVYWYQQSLDQGLQFLIQYYNGEERAKGNILERFSAQQFPDLHSELNLSSLELGDSALYFCASSAGSLFSYEQYFGPGTRLTVT.

This clonotype was detected ten times or more. V usage is TRBV7-9 and J usage is TRBJ2-1; 10 bases are shared with TRBD2. Germline assignment: CDR1 SEHNR and CDR2 FQNEAQ (reference sequence). V lost 3 bases, J lost 2 bases, and 1 base stayed unmatched. CDR3 length equals 15 residues. CDR3 sequence (DNA): TGTGCCAGCAGCTTGCTAGCGGGGGCCTACAATGAGCAGTTCTTC. Protein product: CASSLLAGAYNEQFF.

In its sample, this clonotype was seen many times. The V gene is TRBV7-2, the J gene TRBJ2-5; D could derive from TRBD1 or TRBD2 (5 bases each). The CDR3 extends over 14 amino acids. CDR1 is SGHTA, CDR2 FQGNSA, per germline. Trimming removed 1 base from V and 6 bases from J, with 12 bases in between. In DNA form, the CDR3 reads TGTGCCAGCAGCTTAGTAGCGATGGGACAGACCCAGTACTTC. Encoded protein: CASSLVAMGQTQYF.

This clonotype occurred many times. V and J are TRBV20-1 and TRBJ1-6; D is unclear. V lost 5 bases and J 0 bases, leaving 8 bases between the germline ends. Germline CDR1 and CDR2: DFQATT and SNEGSKA (reference sequence). The CDR3 sequence is 14 residues long. The CDR3 DNA reads TGCAGTGCTGGGAGGAGCTCCTATAATTCACCCCTCCACTTT. Protein sequence: CSAGRSSYNSPLHF.

This clonotype appeared a few times. The chain couples TRBV7-2 to TRBJ1-5, with D possibly matching TRBD1 (6 bases). V was shortened by 1 base and J by 4 bases, with 11 bases between the two germline ends. Germline CDR1 SGHTA, CDR2 FQGNSA. CDR3 length: 15 residues. Here the CDR3 reads CASSLDRRGNQPQHF. CDR3 nucleotide sequence: TGTGCCAGCAGCTTAGATCGTAGGGGGAATCAGCCCCAGCATTTT.